The 26 T cell receptor beta chains presented below share a single source sample, sequenced in a study of cytomegalovirus exposure and HLA in healthy donors. Amplification used 60 Vbeta primers and 13 Jbeta primers. Some clones are missing from TCRdb's copy, which holds only in-frame ones; the method was immunoSEQ multiplex PCR. The sample totals around 200,000 clones. Input material: PBMCs. The receptor set was obtained from a woman aged 30 to 39 in good health and CMV-seropositive.

The J gene is TRBJ2-5, the V gene TRBV6-5; 10 positions agree with TRBD1. V was pared by 2 bases and J by 4 bases, with 7 bases of the junction left unmatched. The germline V gene encodes CDR1 MNHEY and CDR2 SVGAGI. This CDR3 has 16 residues. As DNA, the CDR3 is TGTGCCAGCAGTTACGCGGGACAGGGGAGGGGAGAGACCCAGTACTTC. Translation gives CASSYAGQGRGETQYF.

The chain recombines TRBV27 with TRBJ1-1; 7 nucleotides line up with TRBD1. With 6 bases clipped from V and 8 bases from J, the junction kept 12 bases outside the gene matches. The CDR3 extends over 14 amino acids. The germline CDR1 and CDR2 sequences are MNHEY and SMNVEV (reference sequence). CDR3 DNA: TGTGCCAGCAGGTATAGCGGGACAGCCACGGAAGCTTTCTTT. Its translation is CASRYSGTATEAFF.

The V call is TRBV5-1, the J call TRBJ2-3; D uncertain. This CDR3 has 13 amino acids. Germline V gene lookup returns CDR1 SGHRS and CDR2 YFSETQ. V was clipped by 2 bases and J by 4 bases, with 8 bases between them. CDR3 in DNA: TGCGCCAGCAGCTTTCTCCTAGCAGATACGCAGTATTTT. Amino acid sequence: CASSFLLADTQYF. The full variable domain, completed using reference TRBV5-1 and TRBJ2-3, is KAGVTQTPRYLIKTRGQQVTLSCSPISGHRSVSWYQQTPGQGLQFLFEYFSETQRNKGNFPGRFSGRQFSNSRSEMNVSTLELGDSALYLCASSFLLADTQYFGPGTRLTVL.

This chain joins TRBV15 and TRBJ2-1; 8 nucleotides line up with TRBD2. V gave up 6 bases and J gave up 0 bases; unmatched junction bases: 10. The CDR3 loop spans 17 amino acids. Germline CDR1 reads LNHNV; CDR2 reads YYDKDF (reference sequence). The CDR3 nucleotides are TGTGCCACCAGGACGGTACGGGGGGGGAGCTCCTACAATGAGCAGTTCTTC. This gives the protein CATRTVRGGSSYNEQFF.

CDR3 sequence (DNA): TGCGCCAGCAGCCCGACGGGACTAGCGGGAGACTACGAGCAGTACTTC. The encoded protein is CASSPTGLAGDYEQYF. This sequence joins TRBV4-3 and TRBJ2-7, with TRBD2 identical over 14 bases. Germline CDR1 is LGHNA and CDR2 is YSLEER. The CDR3 spans 16 residues. The J segment lost 3 bases and the V segment lost 4 bases, leaving 5 bases of the junction unmatched.

The genes are TRBV6-6 and TRBJ2-6; no firm D call. The CDR3 runs to 13 residues. V lost 5 bases, J lost 4 bases, and 6 bases lay in between. CDR1 and CDR2 (germline): MNHNY, SVGAGI (reference sequence). CDR3 sequence reads: CASSAAGANVLTF. CDR3 bases: TGTGCCAGCAGTGCCGCGGGGGCCAACGTCCTGACTTTC.

DNA for the CDR3: TGTGCCAGCACAACAAGACAGGGAAATGGCTACACCTTC. It specifies CASTTRQGNGYTF. The chain employs TRBV2 and TRBJ1-2; 7 bases are shared with TRBD1. The CDR3 sequence is 13 residues long. Looked up from germline, CDR1 is SNHLY and CDR2 is FYNNEI. V trimming: 7 bases; J trimming: 6 bases; junction bases outside the gene matches: 8.

The CDR3 DNA is TGTGCCAGTAGTCTGGGACACTTGTCCACTGAAGCTTTCTTT. Residues: CASSLGHLSTEAFF. The V call is TRBV19, the J call TRBJ1-1; D perhaps matches TRBD1 (6 bases). Germline V lookup: CDR1 LNHDA, CDR2 SQIVND (reference sequence). Trimming shortened V by 5 bases and J by 4 bases, and 14 bases separated the two germline ends. CDR3 size: 14 residues.

This chain connects TRBV27 to TRBJ2-7, with 9 bases identical to TRBD1. This CDR3 comprises 18 residues. Per the germline V gene, CDR1 is MNHEY and CDR2 is SMNVEV (reference sequence). V lost 5 bases, J lost 1 base, and 15 bases stayed unmatched. CDR3 in DNA: TGTGCCAGCAGTGCGACCGGGACAGGGAAGAGGTTGTCCTACGAGCAGTACTTC. Amino acid sequence: CASSATGTGKRLSYEQYF.

The rearrangement links TRBV6-1 to TRBJ1-1; 9 positions match TRBD1. Germline CDR1 reads MNHNS; CDR2 reads SASEGT. The CDR3 is 15 amino acids. Losses at the gene ends were 3 bases for V and 1 base for J; bases not matched to a gene: 3. The chain's CDR3 is CASSDRDRENTEAFF. The CDR3 DNA follows: TGTGCCAGCAGTGATCGGGACAGGGAGAACACTGAAGCTTTCTTT.

V is TRBV2 and J is TRBJ2-1; 8 bases match TRBD2. Trimming cost V 7 bases and J 1 base; bases outside gene matches: 0. In germline, CDR1 is SNHLY, CDR2 FYNNEI. The CDR3 is 13 residues long. The CDR3 reads CASIAGSYNEQFF. The CDR3, as DNA: TGTGCCAGCATAGCGGGATCCTACAATGAGCAGTTCTTC.

As to this clone: One junction end disagrees with the germline gene, perhaps due to a read error. The chain employs TRBV19 and TRBJ2-7; D is uncertain. Germline values: CDR1 LNHDA, CDR2 SQIVND (reference sequence). CDR3 length equals 15 residues. CDR3 in DNA: TGTGCCAGTAGTCTAGACATTTCTATATCCTACGAGCAGTACTTC. Its protein product is CASSLDISISYEQYF.

The chain employs TRBV28 and TRBJ2-7; 13 bases are a match to TRBD2. V shed 4 bases, J shed 4 bases, and the junction held 4 bases outside the gene matches. This CDR3 spans 15 amino acids. Germline-derived CDR1 and CDR2 are MDHEN and SYDVKM. As DNA, the CDR3 is TGTGCCAGCAGTTCGGGACTAGCGGGACTTTACGAGCAGTACTTC. It yields the protein CASSSGLAGLYEQYF.

A word on this clone: At one end the junction does not follow the germline gene, possibly because of a read error. The chain recombines TRBV28 with TRBJ1-1, with D unclear. Germline lookup yields CDR1 MDHEN and CDR2 SYDVKM. The CDR3 loop spans 11 amino acids. CDR3 in DNA: TGTGCCAGCAGGGGTAACAGTGAAGCTTTCTTT. Translation gives CASRGNSEAFF. The variable domain in full, completed from reference TRBV28 and TRBJ1-1, reads DVKVTQSSRYLVKRTGEKVFLECVQDMDHENMFWYRQDPGLGLRLIYFSYDVKMKEKGDIPEGYSVSREKKERFSLILESASTNQTSMYLCASRGNSEAFFGQGTRLTVV.

This sequence joins TRBV5-4 and TRBJ2-3, with 9 positions matching TRBD2. The V gene end was trimmed by 3 bases and the J gene end by 3 bases; junction bases not matched to a gene: 5. The CDR3 extends over 15 amino acids. The germline CDR1 and CDR2 sequences are SGHNT and YYREEE (reference sequence). CDR3 in amino acids: CASSSKRGVTDTQYF. The CDR3 coding sequence is TGTGCCAGCAGCTCGAAGCGGGGGGTAACAGATACGCAGTATTTT.

This rearrangement joins TRBV11-2 to TRBJ1-2, with TRBD1 as a possible D gene (5 bases). Germline CDR1 reads SGHAT; CDR2 reads FQNNGV. V was clipped by 4 bases and J by 4 bases, with 13 bases between them. The CDR3 covers 14 residues. The CDR3 nucleotides are TGTGCCAGCAGCTCCGACCGACAGAGCTATGGCTACACCTTC. Amino acids: CASSSDRQSYGYTF.

The chain links TRBV29-1 to TRBJ1-4; 8 bases line up with TRBD1. There are 14 residues in the CDR3. Germline assignment: CDR1 SQVTM and CDR2 ANQGSEA. The J segment lost 0 bases and the V segment lost 7 bases, leaving 4 bases of the junction unmatched. The DNA for the CDR3 is TGCAGCGCTACGGACAGGGCAACTAATGAAAAACTGTTTTTT. Translating it yields CSATDRATNEKLFF. The full variable domain, its missing parts supplied by reference TRBV29-1 and TRBJ1-4, is SAVISQKPSRDICQRGTSLTIQCQVDSQVTMMFWYRQQPGQSLTLIATANQGSEATYESGFVIDKFPISRPNLTFSTLTVSNMSPEDSSIYLCSATDRATNEKLFFGSGTQLSVL.

The rearrangement joins TRBV7-9 to TRBJ1-3; the D gene is possibly TRBD1 (6 bases). The CDR3 length is 13 residues. Trimming shortened V by 3 bases and J by 4 bases, and 7 bases separated the two germline ends. Germline V lookup: CDR1 SEHNR, CDR2 FQNEAQ (reference sequence). The DNA for the CDR3 is TGTGCCAGCAGCTTCGGACAGGGAAACACCATATATTTT. Translating gives CASSFGQGNTIYF.

This chain joins TRBV2 and TRBJ1-5; D remains unclear. CDR1 and CDR2 from the germline V gene are SNHLY and FYNNEI. The CDR3 runs 15 residues. Between the trimmed V and J ends, which lost 1 base and 3 bases, there was a span of 10 bases. The CDR3 protein is CASSEGQVVNQPQHF. The CDR3, as DNA: TGTGCCAGCAGTGAAGGGCAGGTTGTCAATCAGCCCCAGCATTTT.

The rearrangement links TRBV11-3 to TRBJ2-2; 7 bases map to TRBD1. There are 15 residues in the CDR3. V lost 5 bases, J lost 5 bases, and 8 bases stayed unmatched. Germline V CDR1 and CDR2: SGHNT, YENEEA. The chain's CDR3 is CASSIQGVETGELFF. The CDR3 nucleotides read TGTGCCAGCAGCATTCAGGGGGTAGAGACCGGGGAGCTGTTTTTT.

The chain uses TRBV6-5 and TRBJ2-5; D is uncertain. The J call may be incorrect, as the DNA end agrees better with TRBJ2-7. The CDR3 sequence is 15 residues long. In germline, CDR1 is MNHEY, CDR2 SVGAGI. CDR3 amino acids: CASSYSISGSYEQYF. CDR3 sequence (DNA): TGTGCCAGCAGTTACTCCATTTCAGGCTCCTACGAGCAGTACTTC.

This chain connects TRBV10-3 to TRBJ2-7, with 11 positions matching TRBD1. V trimming: 4 bases; J trimming: 2 bases; junction bases outside the gene matches: 7. There are 16 residues in the CDR3. Per germline, CDR1 ENHRY and CDR2 SYGVKD. The CDR3 DNA reads as TGTGCCATCAGTGTTTCCGGGACAGGGGGTACCTACGAGCAGTACTTC. Translation: CAISVSGTGGTYEQYF.

The rearrangement joins TRBV30 to TRBJ2-1, with 9 bases aligning to TRBD2. Per germline, CDR1 GTSNPN and CDR2 SVGIG (reference sequence). The V and J ends lost 2 bases and 3 bases, in that order; junction bases with no gene match: 11. The CDR3 runs to 17 residues. CDR3 region: CAWSNSGRESNYNEQFF. The CDR3 nucleotides are TGTGCCTGGAGTAATAGCGGGAGAGAATCTAACTACAATGAGCAGTTCTTC. Full variable domain (remainder filled in from reference TRBV30 and TRBJ2-1): SQTIHQWPATLVQPVGSPLSLECTVEGTSNPNLYWYRQAAGRGLQLLFYSVGIGQISSEVPQNLSASRPQDRQFILSSKKLLLSDSGFYLCAWSNSGRESNYNEQFFGPGTRLTVL.

CDR3 nucleotides: TGTGCCAGCAGTGGAGGAGGAAAAGAGACCCAGTACTTC. This translates into CASSGGGKETQYF. The chain has TRBV2 and TRBJ2-5; a weak D match, TRBD2 (5 bases). The CDR3 extends over 13 amino acids. The germline V gene has CDR1 SNHLY and CDR2 FYNNEI. V was cut by 4 bases and J by 3 bases, with 9 bases left in between.

The chain uses TRBV7-9 and TRBJ1-2, with TRBD1 matching 9 bases. The V and J ends lost 5 bases and 5 bases, in that order; junction bases with no gene match: 9. The CDR3 runs 15 residues. CDR1 SEHNR and CDR2 FQNEAQ come from the germline V gene (reference sequence). The CDR3 sequence is CASSITGGSQYGYTF. The DNA of the CDR3 is TGTGCCAGCAGCATAACAGGGGGCTCTCAGTATGGCTACACCTTC.

Concerning this clone: The junction departs from the called germline gene at one end, perhaps through a read error. V gene TRBV2 combines with J gene TRBJ1-2; D call uncertain. The CDR3 runs 13 residues. Germline-derived CDR1 and CDR2 are SNHLY and FYNNEI. CDR3 residues: CAGSDGVSYGYTF. DNA for the CDR3: TGTGCCGGCAGTGACGGGGTTAGCTATGGCTACACCTTC.